What follows is one TCR beta chain and its context. This entry comes from a study of T cells in Graves' hyperthyroidism and ophthalmopathy. Turning to the study itself: Peripheral blood draws took place at initial diagnosis, ahead of any treatment.

Among ophthalmopathy patients, the Clinical Activity Score reached at least 3, the NOSPECS grade reached at least 4, and duration remained under 3 months. The V gene lost 0 bases and the J gene lost 5 bases, with 8 bases spanning the gap. The CDR3 length is 13 residues. Germline V gene lookup returns CDR1 ENHRY and CDR2 SYGVKD. The TCR beta CDR3 regions underwent amplification using RNA transcripts as the source. First-round RT-PCR with HTBI primers amplified the TCR CDR3 region. TCRdb redid the calling of the multiplex PCR reads with MiXCR, one entry per CDR3 protein. The sample has hundreds of thousands of distinct CDR3 sequences; approximately 24% are singletons.

Sequencing was done on a sample of blood. This receptor was identified in a woman aged 30 to 39 with Graves' ophthalmopathy. The rearrangement joins TRBV10-3 to TRBJ2-7; tentative D call: TRBD1 (6 bases). In DNA form, the CDR3 reads TGTGCCATCAGTGAGTCAGGACAGCACGAGCAGTACTTC. It translates to CAISESGQHEQYF.